A selection of T cell receptor beta chains follows, all from one sample in a study of cytomegalovirus exposure and HLA in healthy donors. TCRdb's table, derived via immunoSEQ multiplex PCR, lists solely in-frame clones and lacks some. Here the sample spans tens of thousands of clones, around 85% being singletons. Sample: PBMCs. The receptors derive from a man aged 25 to 40 in good health and CMV-seronegative. The CDR3 runs from the conserved cysteine through the conserved F or W. Each record gives: clone size, J gene, D gene, V gene, CDR3 DNA, CDR3 protein. D genes are given only for firm matches. Not all rows give a size; the values are once, few, many and, for expanded clones, a class.

.	TRBJ2-1	.	TRBV12-5	TGTGCTAGTGGCCGGGGCAATGAGCAGTTCTTC	CASGRGNEQFF
.	TRBJ2-2	.	TRBV4-2	TGTGCCAGCAGCCGCCGCGGGGGCCAGAACACCGGGGAGCTGTTTTTT	CASSRRGGQNTGELFF
.	TRBJ2-7	.	TRBV28	TGTGCCAGCAATACCCTCCGGGAAGGGCCGAGCTCCTACGAGCAGTACTTC	CASNTLREGPSSYEQYF
.	TRBJ2-6	TRBD1	TRBV6-4	TGTGCCAGCAGTGAGCGAGGACAGGGCGTCTCTGGGGCCAACGTCCTGACTTTC	CASSERGQGVSGANVLTF
.	TRBJ1-1	.	TRBV5-4	TGTGCCAGCAGTTCGTCCAGGGGAGAAGCTTTCTTT	CASSSSRGEAFF
once	TRBJ1-4	.	TRBV7-6	TGTGCCAGCAGCTTAGTTCAGGGGATTAATGAAAAACTGTTTTTT	CASSLVQGINEKLFF
.	TRBJ2-3	.	TRBV27	TGTGCCAGCAGTTTCCAGGGGACAAGCACAGATACGCAGTATTTT	CASSFQGTSTDTQYF
.	TRBJ1-1	.	TRBV27	TGTGCCAGCAGTTTTGCGGGGTTGACTGAAGCTTTCTTT	CASSFAGLTEAFF
.	TRBJ1-4	.	TRBV5-1	TGCGCCAGCAGCTCAGGGAGGTCTGGTGAAAAACTGTTTTTT	CASSSGRSGEKLFF
.	TRBJ2-1	TRBD2	TRBV4-1	TGCGCCAGCAGACTCTTAGGACTAGCGGGCAATGAGCAGTTCTTC	CASRLLGLAGNEQFF
.	TRBJ2-1	.	TRBV19	TGTGCCAGTAGTGTACAGGGGGGGTCCTACAATGAGCAGTTCTTC	CASSVQGGSYNEQFF
once	TRBJ1-4	.	TRBV1	TGCACCAGCAGCCAAGCCGGACAGCAGCCTGCAACTAATGAAAAACTGTTTTTT	CTSSQAGQQPATNEKLFF
.	TRBJ1-2	.	TRBV29-1	TGCAGCGTTGAAGCCCCGGACGGGGATTATGGCTACACCTTC	CSVEAPDGDYGYTF
once	TRBJ1-2	TRBD1	TRBV5-1	TGCGCCAGCAGCCTGAGCCCGGGACAGGGTGGAGGCTACACCTTC	CASSLSPGQGGGYTF
.	TRBJ1-2	.	TRBV5-1	TGCGCCAGCAGCCCCGGGGGGAATGGCTACACCTTC	CASSPGGNGYTF
once	TRBJ2-2	TRBD2	TRBV28	TGTGCCAGCACCCCAGGGAGACTAGCGGGTCCTTCGGGCACCGGGGAGCTGTTTTTT	CASTPGRLAGPSGTGELFF
.	TRBJ2-5	.	TRBV6-6	TGTGCCAGCAGTTCCGGGGGTATTTCGAAAGAGACCCAGTACTTC	CASSSGGISKETQYF
.	TRBJ1-1	TRBD1	TRBV6-5	TGTGCCAGCAGGATACAGGGGAGTAGCACTGAAGCTTTCTTT	CASRIQGSSTEAFF
.	TRBJ2-2	.	TRBV18	TGTGCCAGCTCACCATCCCAGCGGACGAACACCGGGGAGCTGTTTTTT	CASSPSQRTNTGELFF
.	TRBJ2-2	.	TRBV11-3	TGTGCCAGCAGCTTCCATGGGGGGGCAAACACCGGGGAGCTGTTTTTT	CASSFHGGANTGELFF
.	TRBJ2-1	TRBD1	TRBV5-1	TGCGCCAGCAGCTTGGACAGGGGTTATGAGCAGTTCTTC	CASSLDRGYEQFF
.	TRBJ2-7	.	TRBV11-3	TGTGCCAGCAGCTTAAGCTCTTACGAGCAGTACTTC	CASSLSSYEQYF
.	TRBJ1-6	.	TRBV5-1	TGCGCCAGCAGCTCTACAGGGCAAGGTTCACCCCTCCACTTT	CASSSTGQGSPLHF
.	TRBJ2-1	TRBD1	TRBV27	TGTGCCAGCAGTTTACTAGGGACAGGGAATAATGAGCAGTTCTTC	CASSLLGTGNNEQFF
.	TRBJ2-7	.	TRBV2	TGTGCCAGCACGAGTACGGGCTCCTACGAGCAGTACTTC	CASTSTGSYEQYF
.	TRBJ1-1	.	TRBV19	TGTGCCAGTAGTATAAAGGGAGGTGACACTGAAGCTTTCTTT	CASSIKGGDTEAFF
.	TRBJ1-1	.	TRBV6-5	TGTGCCAGCAGTTACTCGACGCAGGGGTTGACTGAAGCTTTCTTT	CASSYSTQGLTEAFF
.	TRBJ1-1	.	TRBV4-1	TGCGCCAGCAGCCAACCAATGAACACTGAAGCTTTCTTT	CASSQPMNTEAFF
.	TRBJ1-1	.	TRBV27	TGTGCCAGCAGTCCAACACCAGGGAACACTGAAGCTTTCTTT	CASSPTPGNTEAFF
.	TRBJ2-7	.	TRBV6-1	TGTGCCAGCAGCCCTAGCGAGACCTACGAGCAGTACTTC	CASSPSETYEQYF
.	TRBJ1-6	TRBD1	TRBV2	TGTGCCAGCACCCTAAGGGACAGGTTTAATTCACCCCTCCACTTT	CASTLRDRFNSPLHF
.	TRBJ1-4	TRBD1	TRBV9	TGTGCCAGCAGCGTCTTGACAGGGACAAATGAAAAACTGTTTTTT	CASSVLTGTNEKLFF
.	TRBJ1-1	.	TRBV6-5	TGTGCCAGCAGTTACTCACTAGTGTTCGTTGACACTGAAGCTTTCTTT	CASSYSLVFVDTEAFF
few	TRBJ2-2	TRBD1	TRBV5-5	TGTGCCAGCAGCGATTCGCCGGGACAGGGACCCGGGGAGCTGTTTTTT	CASSDSPGQGPGELFF
.	TRBJ2-5	.	TRBV7-2	TGTGCCAGCAGCCCACAGGAGACCCAGTACTTC	CASSPQETQYF
.	TRBJ1-2	.	TRBV6-6	TGTGCCAGCAGTTCTTTGGGGGAGGGAGAGTATGGCTACACCTTC	CASSSLGEGEYGYTF
.	TRBJ1-2	.	TRBV6-6	TGTGCCAGCAGTTATAAGGGGGGGGTTGGCTACACCTTC	CASSYKGGVGYTF
.	TRBJ1-5	.	TRBV18	TGTGCCAGCTCACTAACCAGGGATCAGCCCCAGCATTTT	CASSLTRDQPQHF
.	TRBJ2-7	TRBD2	TRBV6-5	TGTGCCAGCAGTTACCGGCCGGGGGGGCGCGAGCAGTACTTC	CASSYRPGGREQYF
.	TRBJ1-5	.	TRBV4-1	TGCGCCAGCAGCCAAGATGCGACAGAGTTCGGTCAGCCCCAGCATTTT	CASSQDATEFGQPQHF
.	TRBJ1-1	TRBD1	TRBV10-3	TGTGCCATCAGTAGGGGACAGGTGCACACTGAAGCTTTCTTT	CAISRGQVHTEAFF
.	TRBJ1-2	TRBD1	TRBV7-9	TGTGCCAGCAGCTCGGGACAGCAGTATGGCTACACCTTC	CASSSGQQYGYTF
.	TRBJ2-4	.	TRBV19	TGTGCCAGTAGTATCAGGTTGTCCGAGGGAGTAAAAAACATTCAGTACTTC	CASSIRLSEGVKNIQYF
.	TRBJ1-1	TRBD1	TRBV19	TGTGCCAGTATTAAACAGGGGGGGAACTCGAAGAATCCTGAAGCTTTCTTT	CASIKQGGNSKNPEAFF
.	TRBJ1-3	.	TRBV7-8	TGTGCCAGCAGCTTAGGACTGAGAGGTTATGGAAACACCATATATTTT	CASSLGLRGYGNTIYF
few	TRBJ2-5	TRBD1	TRBV7-9	TGTGCCAGCAGCAACCCGGGACAGGGACGAAGAAGTCAAGAGACCCAGTACTTC	CASSNPGQGRRSQETQYF
few	TRBJ2-3	TRBD2	TRBV6-4	TGTGCCAGCAGTGTTAGCGGGGAACCCACAGATACGCAGTATTTT	CASSVSGEPTDTQYF
.	TRBJ1-2	.	TRBV2	TGTGCCAGCAGCCGACAAGATAACTATGGCTACACCTTC	CASSRQDNYGYTF
few	TRBJ1-4	.	TRBV4-3	TGCGCCAGCAGCCAAGACGTACGGGCAACTAATGAAAAACTGTTTTTT	CASSQDVRATNEKLFF
.	TRBJ2-1	TRBD2	TRBV29-1	TGCAGCGTCTTGACTAGCGGGGGGCGCCGGGTCTCCTACAATGAGCAGTTCTTC	CSVLTSGGRRVSYNEQFF
.	TRBJ2-7	.	TRBV7-9	TGTTCCAGCAGCTTAGGTATCTACGAGCAGTACTTC	CSSSLGIYEQYF
.	TRBJ1-3	TRBD1	TRBV7-9	TGTGCCAGCAGCTTAAAGGGGGCGGATAGCACCATATATTTT	CASSLKGADSTIYF
once	TRBJ2-3	TRBD1	TRBV7-9	TGTGCCAGCAGCTCCTATGGGGGGACAGGGGAAGCAGATACGCAGTATTTT	CASSSYGGTGEADTQYF
.	TRBJ1-5	.	TRBV21-1	TGTGCCAGCAGGGGTCCGGGGACAGAGCGCAATCAGCCCCAGCATTTT	CASRGPGTERNQPQHF
.	TRBJ1-6	TRBD1	TRBV10-3	TGTGCCATCAGTTTGGGACAGAACCATTCACCCCTCCACTTT	CAISLGQNHSPLHF
.	TRBJ1-5	.	TRBV7-9	TGTGCCAGCAGCCGTAGTAGCAATCAGCCCCAGCATTTT	CASSRSSNQPQHF
.	TRBJ2-1	TRBD1	TRBV19	TGTGCCAGTAGTGTAGGCGGGACAGGGGCATACAATGAGCAGTTCTTC	CASSVGGTGAYNEQFF
once	TRBJ2-2	.	TRBV14	TGTGCCAGCAGCCAAATCGGGGTAATCGGGGAGCTGTTTTTT	CASSQIGVIGELFF
.	TRBJ2-5	.	TRBV5-6	TGTGCCAGCAGCTTGAGGGGTGAAGAGACCCAGTACTTC	CASSLRGEETQYF